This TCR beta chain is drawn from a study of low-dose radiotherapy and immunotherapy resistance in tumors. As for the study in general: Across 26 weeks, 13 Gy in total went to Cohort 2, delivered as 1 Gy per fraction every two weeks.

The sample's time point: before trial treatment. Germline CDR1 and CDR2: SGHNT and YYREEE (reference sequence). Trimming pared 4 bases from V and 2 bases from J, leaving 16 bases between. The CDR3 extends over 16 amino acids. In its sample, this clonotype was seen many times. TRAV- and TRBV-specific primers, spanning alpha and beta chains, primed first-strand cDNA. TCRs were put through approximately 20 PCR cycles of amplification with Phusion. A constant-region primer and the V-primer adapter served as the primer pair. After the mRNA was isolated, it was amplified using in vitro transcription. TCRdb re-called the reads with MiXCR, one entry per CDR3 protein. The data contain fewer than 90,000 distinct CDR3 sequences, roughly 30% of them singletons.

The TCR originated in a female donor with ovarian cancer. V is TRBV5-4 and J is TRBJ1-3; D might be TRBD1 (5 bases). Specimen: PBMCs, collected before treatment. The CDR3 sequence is CASSQNAGVAGNTIYF. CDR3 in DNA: TGTGCCAGCAGCCAAAATGCGGGGGTGGCTGGAAACACCATATATTTT.